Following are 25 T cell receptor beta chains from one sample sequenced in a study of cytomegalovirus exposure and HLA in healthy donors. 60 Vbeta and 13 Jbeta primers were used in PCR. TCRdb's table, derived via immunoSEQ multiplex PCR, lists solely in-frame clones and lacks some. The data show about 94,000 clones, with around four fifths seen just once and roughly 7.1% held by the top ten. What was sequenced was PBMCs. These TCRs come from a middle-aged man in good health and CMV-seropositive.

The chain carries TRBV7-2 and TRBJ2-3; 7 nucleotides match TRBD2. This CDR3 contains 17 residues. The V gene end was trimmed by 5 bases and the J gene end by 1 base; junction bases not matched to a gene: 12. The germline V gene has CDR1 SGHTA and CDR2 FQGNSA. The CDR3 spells CASSDQRAGEGTDTQYF. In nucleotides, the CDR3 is TGTGCCAGCAGCGACCAGCGGGCGGGAGAAGGCACAGATACGCAGTATTTT.

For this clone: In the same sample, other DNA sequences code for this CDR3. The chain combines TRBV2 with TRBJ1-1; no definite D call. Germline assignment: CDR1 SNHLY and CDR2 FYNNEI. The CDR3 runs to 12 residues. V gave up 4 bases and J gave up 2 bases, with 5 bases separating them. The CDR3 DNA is TGTGCCAGCAGTGTGAGAAACACTGAAGCTTTCTTT. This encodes CASSVRNTEAFF.

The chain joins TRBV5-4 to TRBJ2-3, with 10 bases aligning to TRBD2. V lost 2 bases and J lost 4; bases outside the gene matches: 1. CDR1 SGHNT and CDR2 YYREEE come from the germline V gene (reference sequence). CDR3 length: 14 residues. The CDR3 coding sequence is TGTGCCAGCAGCTTAAGCGGGAGGGCAGATACGCAGTATTTT. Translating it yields CASSLSGRADTQYF.

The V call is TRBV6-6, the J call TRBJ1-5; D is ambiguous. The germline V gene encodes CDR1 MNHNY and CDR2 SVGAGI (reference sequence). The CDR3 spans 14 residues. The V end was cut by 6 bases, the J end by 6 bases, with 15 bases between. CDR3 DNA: TGTGCCAGCAGACGTCAGCGGCTAGGTCAGCCCCAGCATTTT. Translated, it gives CASRRQRLGQPQHF.

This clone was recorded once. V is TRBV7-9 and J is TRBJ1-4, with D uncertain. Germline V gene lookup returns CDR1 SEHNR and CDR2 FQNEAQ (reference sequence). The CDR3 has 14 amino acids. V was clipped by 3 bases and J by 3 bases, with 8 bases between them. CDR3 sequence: CASSFEGPNEKLFF. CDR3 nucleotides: TGTGCCAGCAGCTTCGAGGGCCCTAATGAAAAACTGTTTTTT.

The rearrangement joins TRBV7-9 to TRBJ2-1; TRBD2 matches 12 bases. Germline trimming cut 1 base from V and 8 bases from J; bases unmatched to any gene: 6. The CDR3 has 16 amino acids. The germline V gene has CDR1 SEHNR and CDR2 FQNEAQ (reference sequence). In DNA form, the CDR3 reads TGTGCCAGCAGCTTAGTATCTGGACTAGCGGGGTATGAGCAGTTCTTC. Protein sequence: CASSLVSGLAGYEQFF.

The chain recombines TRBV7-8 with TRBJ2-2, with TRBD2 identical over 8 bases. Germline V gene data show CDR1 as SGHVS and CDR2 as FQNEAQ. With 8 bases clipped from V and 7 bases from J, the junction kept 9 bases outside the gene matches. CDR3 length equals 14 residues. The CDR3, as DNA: TGTGCCAGCGCCCGGGGGGGGGCCGTCGGGGAGCTGTTTTTT. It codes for CASARGGAVGELFF.

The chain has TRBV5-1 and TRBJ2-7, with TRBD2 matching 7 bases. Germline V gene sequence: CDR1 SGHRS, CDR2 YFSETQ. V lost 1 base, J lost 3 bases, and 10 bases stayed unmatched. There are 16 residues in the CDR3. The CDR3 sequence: CASSLSDSGSGYEQYF. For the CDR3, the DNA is TGCGCCAGCAGCTTGTCGGATAGCGGGTCCGGCTACGAGCAGTACTTC.

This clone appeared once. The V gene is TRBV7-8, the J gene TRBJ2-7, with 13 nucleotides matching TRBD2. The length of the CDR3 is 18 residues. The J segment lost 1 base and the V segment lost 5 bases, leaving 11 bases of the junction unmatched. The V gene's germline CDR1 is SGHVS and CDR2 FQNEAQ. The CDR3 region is CASSAGTSGVGSSYEQYF. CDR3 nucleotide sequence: TGTGCCAGCAGCGCTGGGACTAGCGGGGTTGGAAGTTCCTACGAGCAGTACTTC.

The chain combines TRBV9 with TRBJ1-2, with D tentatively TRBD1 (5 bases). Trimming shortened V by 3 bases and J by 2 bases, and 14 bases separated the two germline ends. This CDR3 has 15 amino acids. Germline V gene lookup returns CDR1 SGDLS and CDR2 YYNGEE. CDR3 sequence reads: CASSAPGAGNYGYTF. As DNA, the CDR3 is TGTGCCAGCAGCGCTCCTGGGGCAGGGAACTATGGCTACACCTTC.

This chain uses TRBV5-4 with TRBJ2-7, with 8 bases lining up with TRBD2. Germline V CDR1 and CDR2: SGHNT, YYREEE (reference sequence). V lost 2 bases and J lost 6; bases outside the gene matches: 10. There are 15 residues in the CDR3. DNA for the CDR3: TGTGCCAGCAGCTTCGGGAGAGGACTAGCATCCGAGCAGTACTTC. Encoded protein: CASSFGRGLASEQYF. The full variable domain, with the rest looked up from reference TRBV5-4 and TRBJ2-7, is ETGVTQSPTHLIKTRGQQVTLRCSSQSGHNTVSWYQQALGQGPQFIFQYYREEENGRGNFPPRFSGLQFPNYSSELNVNALELDDSALYLCASSFGRGLASEQYFGPGTRLTVT.

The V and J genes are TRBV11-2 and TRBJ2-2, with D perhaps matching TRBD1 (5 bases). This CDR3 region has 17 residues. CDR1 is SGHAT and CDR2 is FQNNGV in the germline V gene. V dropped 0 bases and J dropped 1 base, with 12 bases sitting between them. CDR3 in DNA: TGTGCCAGCAGCTTAGATTCGCAGGGCGGGAACACCGGGGAGCTGTTTTTT. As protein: CASSLDSQGGNTGELFF. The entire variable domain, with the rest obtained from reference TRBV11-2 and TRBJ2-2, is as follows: EAGVAQSPRYKIIEKRQSVAFWCNPISGHATLYWYQQILGQGPKLLIQFQNNGVVDDSQLPKDRFSAERLKGVDSTLKIQPAKLEDSAVYLCASSLDSQGGNTGELFFGEGSRLTVL.

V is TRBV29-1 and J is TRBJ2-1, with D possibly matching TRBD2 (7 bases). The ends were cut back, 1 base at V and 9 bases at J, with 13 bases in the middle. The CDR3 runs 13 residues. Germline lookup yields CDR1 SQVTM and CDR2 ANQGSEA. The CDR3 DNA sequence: TGCAGCGTTGAAGCGGGGGGCTTTGGTGAGCAGTTCTTC. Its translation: CSVEAGGFGEQFF.

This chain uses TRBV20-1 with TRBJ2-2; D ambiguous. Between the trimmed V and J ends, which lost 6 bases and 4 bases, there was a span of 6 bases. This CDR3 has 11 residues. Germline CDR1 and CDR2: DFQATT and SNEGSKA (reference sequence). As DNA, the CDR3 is TGCAGTGCCACATCCACCGGGGAGCTGTTTTTT. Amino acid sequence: CSATSTGELFF.

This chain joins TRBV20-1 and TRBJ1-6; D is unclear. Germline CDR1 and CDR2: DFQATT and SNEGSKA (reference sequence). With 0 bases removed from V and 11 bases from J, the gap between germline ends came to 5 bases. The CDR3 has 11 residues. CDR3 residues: CSAREEAPLHF. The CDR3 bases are TGCAGTGCTAGAGAGGAGGCACCCCTCCACTTT.

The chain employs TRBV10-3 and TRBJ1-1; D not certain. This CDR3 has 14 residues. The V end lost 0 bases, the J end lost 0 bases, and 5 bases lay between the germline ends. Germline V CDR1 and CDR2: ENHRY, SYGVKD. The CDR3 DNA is TGTGCCATCAGTGAGTCGCGAGTGAACACTGAAGCTTTCTTT. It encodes CAISESRVNTEAFF.

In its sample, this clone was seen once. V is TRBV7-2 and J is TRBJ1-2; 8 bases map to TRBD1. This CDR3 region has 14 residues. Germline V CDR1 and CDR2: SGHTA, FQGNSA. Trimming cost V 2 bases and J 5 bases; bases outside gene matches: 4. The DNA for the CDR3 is TGTGCCAGCAGCTTACAGGGACAGGTATATGGCTACACCTTC. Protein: CASSLQGQVYGYTF.

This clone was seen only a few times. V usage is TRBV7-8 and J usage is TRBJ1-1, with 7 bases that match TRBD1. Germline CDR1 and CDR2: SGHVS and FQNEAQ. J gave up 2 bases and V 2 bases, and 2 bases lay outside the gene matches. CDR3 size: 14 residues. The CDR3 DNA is TGTGCCAGCAGCTTACGACAGGGTAACACTGAAGCTTTCTTT. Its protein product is CASSLRQGNTEAFF.

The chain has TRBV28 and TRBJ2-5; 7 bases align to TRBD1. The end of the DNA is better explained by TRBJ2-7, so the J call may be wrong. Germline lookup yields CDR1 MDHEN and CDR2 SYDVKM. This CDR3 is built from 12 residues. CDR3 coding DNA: TGTGCCAGCAGCACAGGGGACCACGAGCAGTACTTC. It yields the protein CASSTGDHEQYF.

The CDR3 region has the DNA TGTGCCAGCAGCTTCGGGACTACCAATGAGCAGTTCTTC. It encodes CASSFGTTNEQFF. The chain has TRBV7-8 and TRBJ2-1; TRBD2 matches at 7 bases. Germline lookup yields CDR1 SGHVS and CDR2 FQNEAQ. The CDR3 sequence is 13 residues long. Trimming removed 3 bases from V and 6 bases from J; junction bases left unmatched: 2. Looking up the rest from reference TRBV7-8 and TRBJ2-1 gives the full variable domain: GAGVSQSPRYKVAKRGQDVALRCDPISGHVSLFWYQQALGQGPEFLTYFQNEAQLDKSGLPSDRFFAERPEGSVSTLKIQRTQQEDSAVYLCASSFGTTNEQFFGPGTRLTVL.

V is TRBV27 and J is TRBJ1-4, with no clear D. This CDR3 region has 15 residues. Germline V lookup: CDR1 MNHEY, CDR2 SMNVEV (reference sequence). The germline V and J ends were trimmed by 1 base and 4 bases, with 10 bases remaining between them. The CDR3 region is CASSLYGEDNEKLFF. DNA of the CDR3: TGTGCCAGCAGTTTATACGGTGAAGATAATGAAAAACTGTTTTTT.

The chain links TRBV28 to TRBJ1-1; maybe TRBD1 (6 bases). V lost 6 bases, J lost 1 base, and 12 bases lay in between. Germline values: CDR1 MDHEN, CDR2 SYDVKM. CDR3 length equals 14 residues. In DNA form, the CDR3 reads TGTGCCAGCAGGACCGGGACACCGAACACTGAAGCTTTCTTT. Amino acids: CASRTGTPNTEAFF.

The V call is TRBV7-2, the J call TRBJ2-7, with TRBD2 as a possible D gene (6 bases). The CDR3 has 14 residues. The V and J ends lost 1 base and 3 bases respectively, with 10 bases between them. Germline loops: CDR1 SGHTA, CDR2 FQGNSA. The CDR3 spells CASSLGLRDYEQYF. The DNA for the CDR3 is TGTGCCAGCAGCTTAGGGTTGCGGGACTACGAGCAGTACTTC.

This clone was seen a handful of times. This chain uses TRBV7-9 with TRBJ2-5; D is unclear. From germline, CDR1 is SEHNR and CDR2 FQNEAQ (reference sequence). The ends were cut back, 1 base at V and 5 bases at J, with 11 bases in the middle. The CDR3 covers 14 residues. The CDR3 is CASSLGVSSETQYF. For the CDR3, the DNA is TGTGCCAGCAGCTTAGGGGTTAGCTCGGAGACCCAGTACTTC.

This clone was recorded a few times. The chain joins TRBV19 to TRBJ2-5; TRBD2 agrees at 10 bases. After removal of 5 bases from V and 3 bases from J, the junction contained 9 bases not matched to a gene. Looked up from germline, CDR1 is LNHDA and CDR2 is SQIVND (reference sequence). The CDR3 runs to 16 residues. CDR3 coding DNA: TGTGCCAGTAGTCCCCTTACTAGCGGGGCCAAAGAGACCCAGTACTTC. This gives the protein CASSPLTSGAKETQYF.